One sample yielded the 30 T cell receptor beta chains listed below, sequenced in a study of T cells after yellow fever vaccination. TCRdb fed the 5' RACE reads into MiXCR, producing one record per CDR3 protein. The top ten clones hold over 12% of a sample with 550,000 to 750,000 distinct CDR3 sequences, roughly 14% of them seen once. The source was PBMCs, collected on the day of the yellow fever booster vaccination. These receptors all come from a man aged 30 to 39 who received the YFV17D yellow fever vaccine.

This clonotype was observed a handful of times. The chain uses TRBV7-2 and TRBJ2-5, with D tentatively TRBD1 (5 bases). The CDR3 totals 13 residues. Trimming pared 8 bases from V and 2 bases from J, leaving 12 bases between. Germline V gene data show CDR1 as SGHTA and CDR2 as FQGNSA. The CDR3 reads CASRRQLQETQYF. The DNA for the CDR3 is TGTGCCAGCCGGAGACAGCTACAAGAGACCCAGTACTTC. Filled out from reference TRBV7-2 and TRBJ2-5, the complete variable domain reads GAGVSQSPSNKVTEKGKDVELRCDPISGHTALYWYRQSLGQGLEFLIYFQGNSAPDKSGLPSDRFSAERTGGSVSTLTIQRTQQEDSAVYLCASRRQLQETQYFGPGTRLLVL.

The chain couples TRBV11-2 to TRBJ2-2; possible D gene TRBD2, 5 bases. CDR1 and CDR2 (germline): SGHAT, FQNNGV. The CDR3 length is 14 residues. The germline V and J ends were trimmed by 1 base and 5 bases, with 8 bases remaining between them. CDR3 in DNA: TGTGCCAGCAGCTTAGGAGTAGCGACCGGGGAGCTGTTTTTT. This gives the protein CASSLGVATGELFF.

This rearrangement joins TRBV7-2 to TRBJ2-5; 8 bases map to TRBD2. CDR3 length equals 17 residues. Germline V gene lookup returns CDR1 SGHTA and CDR2 FQGNSA. With 6 bases clipped from V and 5 bases from J, the junction kept 17 bases outside the gene matches. CDR3 bases: TGTGCCAGCAGTTCATCGGCTAGCGGGCCTATTCTGGAGACCCAGTACTTC. This sequence encodes CASSSSASGPILETQYF.

A single count supports this clonotype. V is TRBV2 and J is TRBJ2-2; 8 bases agree with TRBD2. The CDR3 is made up of 18 amino acids. J lost 3 bases, V lost 8 bases, and 17 bases had no gene match. Per the germline V gene, CDR1 is SNHLY and CDR2 is FYNNEI. The CDR3 here is CASCFQPGAGRDTGELFF. DNA of the CDR3: TGTGCCAGCTGTTTTCAGCCCGGCGCCGGGAGGGACACCGGGGAGCTGTTTTTT. The full variable domain, rest sourced from reference TRBV2 and TRBJ2-2, is EPEVTQTPSHQVTQMGQEVILRCVPISNHLYFYWYRQILGQKVEFLVSFYNNEISEKSEIFDDQFSVERPDGSNFTLKIRSTKLEDSAMYFCASCFQPGAGRDTGELFFGEGSRLTVL.

The table lists this clonotype with a few counts. The chain has TRBV11-2 and TRBJ2-7; 12 nucleotides agree with TRBD1. V lost 3 bases to trimming and J lost 6 bases; unmatched junction nucleotides: 9. Germline values: CDR1 SGHAT, CDR2 FQNNGV. CDR3 length: 16 residues. In nucleotides, the CDR3 is TGTGCCAGCAGCTTTACTGGGACAGGGGGCATTGGCGAGCAGTACTTC. It encodes CASSFTGTGGIGEQYF.

The chain links TRBV6-1 to TRBJ2-5, with 9 bases matching TRBD1. The V segment lost 5 bases and the J segment 5 bases; nucleotides outside the gene matches: 12. The CDR3 covers 16 residues. Germline CDR1 is MNHNS and CDR2 is SASEGT. Written as DNA, the CDR3 is TGTGCCAGCAGTAAACAGGGGGCGCCTAAAATGGAGACCCAGTACTTC. Translation: CASSKQGAPKMETQYF.

This clonotype has more than one count but fewer than ten. The chain links TRBV28 to TRBJ2-3; TRBD2 agrees at 8 bases. Germline V lookup: CDR1 MDHEN, CDR2 SYDVKM. The CDR3 sequence is 12 residues long. The V segment lost 6 bases and the J segment 12 bases; nucleotides outside the gene matches: 8. CDR3 protein: CASRPPGGVQYF. CDR3 DNA sequence: TGTGCCAGCAGACCCCCGGGGGGGGTTCAGTATTTT.

The gene calls are TRBV10-2 and TRBJ1-1, with D unresolved. V dropped 11 bases and J dropped 3 bases, with 19 bases sitting between them. The germline CDR1 and CDR2 sequences are WSHSY and SAAADI. The CDR3 runs 14 residues. The CDR3 DNA reads as TGCGCCGTCGTAAATGGCCGGTGGGACACTGAAGCTTTCTTT. It is translated as CAVVNGRWDTEAFF.

The V call is TRBV12-3 or TRBV12-4, the J call TRBJ2-1; TRBD2 matches at 10 bases. The CDR3 is 15 residues long. V lost 3 bases to trimming and J lost 5 bases; unmatched junction nucleotides: 4. The CDR3, as DNA: TGTGCCAGCAGTTTGAGTCTAGCGGGAGACAATGAGCAGTTCTTC. Its translation is CASSLSLAGDNEQFF.

The chain couples TRBV28 to TRBJ1-1, with D unresolved. With 7 bases removed from V and 2 bases from J, the gap between germline ends came to 17 bases. In germline, CDR1 is MDHEN, CDR2 SYDVKM. This CDR3 is built from 15 residues. The CDR3 is CASTEEHAGNTEAFF. The CDR3 region has the DNA TGTGCCAGCACCGAAGAACACGCGGGTAACACTGAAGCTTTCTTT. The full variable domain, its missing parts supplied by reference TRBV28 and TRBJ1-1, is DVKVTQSSRYLVKRTGEKVFLECVQDMDHENMFWYRQDPGLGLRLIYFSYDVKMKEKGDIPEGYSVSREKKERFSLILESASTNQTSMYLCASTEEHAGNTEAFFGQGTRLTVV.

In its sample, this clonotype was seen a few times. The chain uses TRBV27 and TRBJ2-7, with TRBD2 matching over 9 bases. CDR1 MNHEY and CDR2 SMNVEV come from the germline V gene (reference sequence). The V and J ends lost 2 bases and 8 bases, in that order; junction bases with no gene match: 7. The CDR3 totals 14 residues. The CDR3 is CASSLAAGGMKQYF. CDR3 nucleotides: TGTGCCAGCAGTTTAGCAGCGGGGGGAATGAAGCAGTACTTC.

The rearrangement joins TRBV7-2 to TRBJ2-1; D is uncertain. Per germline, CDR1 SGHTA and CDR2 FQGNSA. CDR3 length equals 12 residues. V shed 1 base and J shed 11 bases, with 9 bases lying between them. The CDR3 spells CASSLDLGQQFF. Written as DNA, the CDR3 is TGTGCCAGCAGCTTAGATCTGGGTCAGCAGTTCTTC.

This chain uses TRBV29-1 with TRBJ2-3; 7 bases agree with TRBD1. The ends lost 3 bases at V and 8 bases at J; junction bases unmatched: 11. The germline V gene has CDR1 SQVTM and CDR2 ANQGSEA. The length of the CDR3 is 14 residues. In DNA form, the CDR3 reads TGCAGCGTTGACCGGGACAGCGGACTGGGTACGCAGTATTTT. Translation gives CSVDRDSGLGTQYF.

This chain links TRBV12-3 or TRBV12-4 with TRBJ2-3; D is uncertain. The CDR3 loop spans 12 amino acids. V lost 7 bases to trimming and J lost 2 bases, with 7 bases between them. CDR3 nucleotide sequence: TGTGCCAGCACAGCCCTCACAGATACGCAGTATTTT. The encoded protein is CASTALTDTQYF.

This clonotype was counted at least ten times. The chain employs TRBV29-1 and TRBJ2-7; D may be TRBD2 (5 bases). This CDR3 is 15 amino acids long. CDR1 is SQVTM and CDR2 is ANQGSEA in the germline V gene. Trimming stripped 6 bases from V and 1 base from J, with 19 bases between. CDR3 in amino acids: CSVPPRGLKSYEQYF. For the CDR3, the DNA is TGCAGCGTCCCTCCCCGGGGTTTAAAGTCCTACGAGCAGTACTTC.

This clonotype has a handful of counts. This rearrangement joins TRBV4-3 to TRBJ2-7, with a possible D match to TRBD2 (7 bases). Trimming shortened V by 4 bases and J by 4 bases, and 20 bases separated the two germline ends. The germline V gene encodes CDR1 LGHNA and CDR2 YSLEER. CDR3 length: 16 amino acids. Here the CDR3 DNA reads TGCGCCAGCAGCCCCCTGGCGGGGGCGCGAGGGTACGAGCAGTACTTC. Translating gives CASSPLAGARGYEQYF.

J is TRBJ2-7 and V is TRBV4-3, with 9 bases fitting TRBD2. The length of the CDR3 is 15 residues. CDR1 is LGHNA and CDR2 is YSLEER in the germline V gene. Trimming took 4 bases from V and 5 from J; bases not matched to a gene: 9. The CDR3 DNA follows: TGCGCCAGCAGCCCTTCCTCGGCGGGAGGGAACGAGCAGTACTTC. It encodes CASSPSSAGGNEQYF.

On this clonotype: No DNA is shown, since the ends of the CDR3 on it are uncertain; the CDR3 is the one TCRdb lists. The V and J genes are TRBV18 and TRBJ2-3. Germline V CDR1 and CDR2: KGHSH, LQKENI. The CDR3 is made up of 16 amino acids, end residues included. This CDR3 reads CASSPPVGSGTDTPYF.

This clonotype appeared many times. The rearrangement uses TRBV29-1 and TRBJ2-2; D uncertain. Germline V CDR1 and CDR2: SQVTM, ANQGSEA. This CDR3 region has 14 residues. The germline V and J ends were trimmed by 3 bases and 1 base, with 9 bases remaining between them. As DNA, the CDR3 is TGCAGCGTTGAGGAAGGGCTGAACACCGGGGAGCTGTTTTTT. This gives the protein CSVEEGLNTGELFF.

The gene calls are TRBV9 and TRBJ2-1; 9 nucleotides agree with TRBD1. The V gene's germline CDR1 is SGDLS and CDR2 YYNGEE. There are 14 residues in the CDR3. V lost 9 bases to trimming and J lost 6 bases; unmatched junction nucleotides: 10. The CDR3 region is CATHRDRVTNEQFF. CDR3 nucleotides: TGTGCCACCCACCGGGACAGGGTTACCAATGAGCAGTTCTTC.

The chain joins TRBV12-3 or TRBV12-4 to TRBJ1-2, with 9 bases matching TRBD1. The V and J ends lost 6 bases and 2 bases, in that order; junction bases with no gene match: 7. The CDR3 consists of 15 residues. The CDR3 is CASSQTGGPNYGYTF. The CDR3 nucleotides read TGTGCCAGCAGCCAAACAGGGGGCCCCAACTATGGCTACACCTTC.

The V gene is TRBV9, the J gene TRBJ1-2; 8 nucleotides align to TRBD1. With V trimmed by 4 bases and J by 3 bases, 8 bases remained unmatched. This CDR3 is 15 amino acids long. Per the germline V gene, CDR1 is SGDLS and CDR2 is YYNGEE. The CDR3 region has the DNA TGTGCCAGCAGCCCCACAGGACAGGGCGACTATGGCTACACCTTC. The encoded protein is CASSPTGQGDYGYTF.

The rearrangement joins TRBV7-2 to TRBJ2-7, with 10 bases fitting TRBD2. Per germline, CDR1 SGHTA and CDR2 FQGNSA. J lost 5 bases, V lost 4 bases, and 2 bases had no gene match. The CDR3 is 13 amino acids. The CDR3 DNA follows: TGTGCCAGCAGCTCAGCGGGAGGGAACGAGCAGTACTTC. Residues: CASSSAGGNEQYF. Using reference TRBV7-2 and TRBJ2-7 for the parts outside the CDR3, the full variable domain is GAGVSQSPSNKVTEKGKDVELRCDPISGHTALYWYRQSLGQGLEFLIYFQGNSAPDKSGLPSDRFSAERTGGSVSTLTIQRTQQEDSAVYLCASSSAGGNEQYFGPGTRLTVT.

V is TRBV12-3 or TRBV12-4 and J is TRBJ2-1; 12 bases agree with TRBD2. This CDR3 is built from 17 residues. V trimming: 4 bases; J trimming: 10 bases; junction bases outside the gene matches: 14. For the CDR3, the DNA is TGTGCCAGCAGTTACCTTGGTCTAGCGGGAGGGCTGGTAGAGCAGTTCTTC. Translating it yields CASSYLGLAGGLVEQFF.

At least ten counts were recorded for this clonotype. The V gene is TRBV12-3 or TRBV12-4, the J gene TRBJ1-1, with D possibly TRBD1 on 5 matching bases. Trimming pared 2 bases from V and 5 bases from J, leaving 12 bases between. The CDR3 length is 14 residues. The CDR3 protein is CASSLIGGSTEAFF. The DNA of the CDR3 is TGTGCCAGCAGTTTAATCGGGGGGAGTACTGAAGCTTTCTTT.

This clonotype was picked up a small number of times. The chain is built from TRBV27 and TRBJ2-7, with TRBD1 identical over 9 bases. The germline V gene encodes CDR1 MNHEY and CDR2 SMNVEV (reference sequence). The CDR3 consists of 16 residues. Losses at the gene ends were 6 bases for V and 0 bases for J; bases not matched to a gene: 9. CDR3 residues: CASSPGQGRNSYEQYF. The CDR3 DNA reads TGTGCCAGCAGCCCCGGACAGGGGAGGAACTCCTACGAGCAGTACTTC.

This clonotype turned up a few times. The J gene is TRBJ2-1, the V gene TRBV4-2; D is ambiguous. Trimming pared 0 bases from V and 5 bases from J, leaving 17 bases between. There are 17 residues in the CDR3. Germline V gene sequence: CDR1 LGHNA, CDR2 YNFKEQ. The CDR3 DNA reads TGTGCCAGCAGCCAAGAAGCATTGGGCCCAGGAGACAATGAGCAGTTCTTC. Protein: CASSQEALGPGDNEQFF.

V gene TRBV15 combines with J gene TRBJ2-1; either TRBD1 or TRBD2 may supply D (5 bases each). The V and J ends lost 1 base and 6 bases respectively, with 7 bases between them. CDR3 length: 13 residues. Germline V gives CDR1 LNHNV, CDR2 YYDKDF (reference sequence). CDR3 loop: CATSRAGTNEQFF. As DNA, the CDR3 is TGTGCCACCAGCAGAGCTGGGACCAATGAGCAGTTCTTC.

This sequence joins TRBV12-3 or TRBV12-4 and TRBJ1-1, with D hard to call. The germline V and J ends were trimmed by 7 bases and 0 bases, with 9 bases remaining between them. The CDR3 is 13 amino acids. CDR3 loop: CASKPTVNTEAFF. The CDR3, as DNA: TGTGCCAGCAAACCCACTGTGAACACTGAAGCTTTCTTT.

This clonotype has only a few counts. The rearrangement uses TRBV14 and TRBJ2-1; D might be TRBD2 (7 bases). From germline, CDR1 is SGHDN and CDR2 FVKESK. The CDR3 contains 16 residues. V lost 1 base and J 15 bases, leaving 25 bases between the germline ends. The CDR3 DNA follows: TGTGCCAGCAGCCAAGCGGCGGGGGCACAAACGGAGACAAGGTTCTTC. Amino acids: CASSQAAGAQTETRFF.